Below, 26 T cell receptor beta chains from the same sample are listed, as sequenced in a study of Tregs in tolerant kidney transplant recipients. Some clones are missing from TCRdb's copy, which holds only in-frame ones; the method was immunoSEQ multiplex PCR. The data show more than 90,000 clones, around nine tenths seen once. What was sequenced was CD4+ T cells from blood. These TCRs come from a human donor in good health.

This clone has only a few counts. This chain joins TRBV18 and TRBJ2-1; D gene ambiguous. V was trimmed by 4 bases and J by 5 bases, leaving 9 bases between them. The length of the CDR3 is 13 residues. The germline V gene has CDR1 KGHSH and CDR2 LQKENI. The CDR3 loop is CASSRQLNNEQFF. The CDR3 region has the DNA TGTGCCAGCTCACGTCAATTAAACAATGAGCAGTTCTTC.

The chain's CDR3 is CASSKRDGGDTQYF. Written as DNA, the CDR3 is TGCGCCAGCAGTAAGCGGGATGGGGGAGATACGCAGTATTTT. The chain recombines TRBV10-1 with TRBJ2-3; 7 nucleotides match TRBD2. Germline CDR1 is WNHNN and CDR2 is SYGVQD (reference sequence). Losses at the gene ends were 5 bases for V and 5 bases for J; bases not matched to a gene: 7. The length of the CDR3 is 14 residues.

The chain recombines TRBV15 with TRBJ2-1; 11 nucleotides agree with TRBD2. The CDR3 is made up of 16 amino acids. Germline values: CDR1 LNHNV, CDR2 YYDKDF (reference sequence). J was trimmed by 5 bases and V by 1 base; bases with no gene match: 4. CDR3 DNA: TGTGCCACCAGCAGAGTCCCTAGCGGGAGGAACAATGAGCAGTTCTTC. It is translated as CATSRVPSGRNNEQFF.

CDR3 residues: CASSRPESHNYGYTF. Here the CDR3 DNA reads TGTGCCAGTAGTCGGCCGGAATCACACAACTATGGCTACACCTTC. V is TRBV19 and J is TRBJ1-2; unclear D gene. Between the trimmed V and J ends, which lost 5 bases and 2 bases, there was a span of 15 bases. This CDR3 is 15 amino acids long. Germline assignment: CDR1 LNHDA and CDR2 SQIVND (reference sequence).

The chain carries TRBV2 and TRBJ2-1; 10 bases are shared with TRBD1. The CDR3 consists of 13 residues. J was trimmed by 6 bases and V by 10 bases; bases with no gene match: 6. Germline assignment: CDR1 SNHLY and CDR2 FYNNEI. CDR3 sequence: CATSGTGVNEQFF. As DNA, the CDR3 is TGTGCCACTTCCGGGACAGGGGTCAATGAGCAGTTCTTC.

This chain links TRBV4-1 with TRBJ2-3, with 9 bases fitting TRBD2. This CDR3 is built from 20 residues. V lost 0 bases, J lost 1 base, and 14 bases stayed unmatched. Germline V gene sequence: CDR1 MGHRA, CDR2 YSYEKL. CDR3 sequence: CASSQDGMAGGASRTDTQYF. CDR3 nucleotides: TGCGCCAGCAGCCAAGATGGAATGGCGGGGGGGGCATCGCGCACAGATACGCAGTATTTT.

The J gene is TRBJ2-1, the V gene TRBV21-1; the DNA was not compared with TRBD2, the D call given in the table. TRBV21-1 is listed as a pseudogene. This CDR3 is 19 amino acids long. The chain's CDR3 is CASSKWLAGEQSSYNEQFF. The CDR3 DNA follows: TGTGCCAGCAGCAAATGGCTAGCGGGAGAGCAGAGCTCCTACAATGAGCAGTTCTTC.

The genes are TRBV27 and TRBJ2-1, with TRBD1 matching 8 bases. The V gene end was trimmed by 2 bases and the J gene end by 2 bases; junction bases not matched to a gene: 5. CDR3 length: 16 residues. Germline V gives CDR1 MNHEY, CDR2 SMNVEV (reference sequence). The CDR3 nucleotides read TGTGCCAGCAGTTTACCGGGACAGGTGACCTACAATGAGCAGTTCTTC. As protein: CASSLPGQVTYNEQFF.

The rearrangement links TRBV5-1 to TRBJ2-5, with 11 bases aligning to TRBD2. The germline V gene encodes CDR1 SGHRS and CDR2 YFSETQ. The V and J ends lost 4 bases and 5 bases, in that order; junction bases with no gene match: 10. This CDR3 spans 16 amino acids. CDR3 residues: CASSLLAGGRLETQYF. As DNA, the CDR3 is TGCGCCAGCAGCCTATTAGCGGGGGGGCGCTTGGAGACCCAGTACTTC.

Here the CDR3 DNA reads TGTGCCAGCGGGAGAAACTACGAGCAGTACTTC. Translated, it gives CASGRNYEQYF. The rearrangement links TRBV6-5 to TRBJ2-7, with a possible D match to TRBD2 (5 bases). The germline gives CDR1 MNHEY, CDR2 SVGAGI. CDR3 length: 11 residues. V lost 8 bases, J lost 3 bases, and 8 bases lay in between.

The chain has TRBV5-1 and TRBJ1-2, with D possibly TRBD1 on 6 matching bases. Trimming took off 0 bases at V and 4 bases at J, with 16 bases between the two ends. The CDR3 consists of 16 residues. Germline CDR1 and CDR2: SGHRS and YFSETQ. The CDR3 bases are TGCGCCAGCAGCTTGGCACAGGGTGAGGGATTCTATGGCTACACCTTC. This sequence encodes CASSLAQGEGFYGYTF.

The V call is TRBV7-6, the J call TRBJ1-1, with D possibly matching TRBD1 (6 bases). Between the trimmed V and J ends, which lost 5 bases and 3 bases, there was a span of 13 bases. The CDR3 runs to 14 residues. CDR1 and CDR2 from the germline V gene are SGHVS and FNYEAQ. The CDR3 loop reads CASSLTGRDTEAFF. CDR3 in DNA: TGTGCCAGCAGCCTAACAGGGCGGGACACTGAAGCTTTCTTT.

V and J are TRBV18 and TRBJ1-2; the match to TRBD1 covers 7 bases. J lost 7 bases, V lost 6 bases, and 20 bases had no gene match. Germline assignment: CDR1 KGHSH and CDR2 LQKENI. The CDR3 extends over 17 amino acids. CDR3 DNA sequence: TGTGCCAGCTCCCACGAATTATTCCGGGACAGAAAGGGTGGCTACACCTTC. It specifies CASSHELFRDRKGGYTF.

V and J are TRBV7-9 and TRBJ1-1; unclear D gene. This CDR3 has 14 residues. V was trimmed by 5 bases and J by 3 bases, leaving 13 bases between them. CDR1 and CDR2 from the germline V gene are SEHNR and FQNEAQ (reference sequence). The CDR3 reads CASSPIGDYTEAFF. CDR3 nucleotide sequence: TGTGCCAGCAGCCCTATCGGGGATTACACTGAAGCTTTCTTT. Full variable domain (rest looked up from reference TRBV7-9 and TRBJ1-1): DTGVSQNPRHKITKRGQNVTFRCDPISEHNRLYWYRQTLGQGPEFLTYFQNEAQLEKSRLLSDRFSAERPKGSFSTLEIQRTEQGDSAMYLCASSPIGDYTEAFFGQGTRLTVV.

The V call is TRBV6-1, the J call TRBJ1-3; D gene uncertain. The CDR3 extends over 16 amino acids. Germline loops: CDR1 MNHNS, CDR2 SASEGT. V lost 0 bases, J lost 0 bases, and 9 bases lay in between. The CDR3 DNA is TGTGCCAGCAGTGAAGCAGGGTTCAGCTCTGGAAACACCATATATTTT. Residues: CASSEAGFSSGNTIYF.

J is TRBJ2-7 and V is TRBV5-1; no clear D gene. The V end was cut by 6 bases, the J end by 4 bases, with 17 bases between. The V gene's germline CDR1 is SGHRS and CDR2 YFSETQ. The CDR3 is made up of 14 amino acids. The CDR3 nucleotides read TGCGCCAGCACCCCCGGAGAGACACCTTACGAGCAGTACTTC. Its translation is CASTPGETPYEQYF.

V is TRBV13 and J is TRBJ2-7; possible D gene TRBD1, 5 bases. This CDR3 contains 14 residues. V was shortened by 5 bases and J by 2 bases, with 13 bases between the two germline ends. Germline V gives CDR1 PRHDT, CDR2 FYEKMQ (reference sequence). The CDR3 region has the DNA TGTGCCAGCAGCAATCGTGCGACAGCCTACGAGCAGTACTTC. Amino acids: CASSNRATAYEQYF.

This chain links TRBV2 with TRBJ1-1, with D hard to call. Germline loops: CDR1 SNHLY, CDR2 FYNNEI. V lost 4 bases and J lost 1, with 7 bases in between. The CDR3 runs 13 residues. Here the CDR3 DNA reads TGTGCCAGCAGTGTTTCTGGGAACACTGAAGCTTTCTTT. Its translation: CASSVSGNTEAFF.

This chain uses TRBV6-5 with TRBJ2-7, with 9 bases identical to TRBD2. J gave up 6 bases and V 5 bases, and 11 bases lay outside the gene matches. CDR3 size: 15 residues. Germline V gene data show CDR1 as MNHEY and CDR2 as SVGAGI. The CDR3 DNA reads TGTGCCAGCAGTGTAGGGACTAGCCCCTGGGGCGAGCAGTACTTC. It codes for CASSVGTSPWGEQYF.

The CDR3 DNA reads as TGTGCCATCAGTGAGGCCGGGGGGCCCCAGCATTTT. As protein: CAISEAGGPQHF. The chain has TRBV10-3 and TRBJ1-5, with D perhaps matching TRBD1 (5 bases). Trimming left V 2 bases short and J 9 bases short, with 8 bases between. Per germline, CDR1 ENHRY and CDR2 SYGVKD. The CDR3 consists of 12 residues.

The gene calls are TRBV6-1 and TRBJ1-2; no definite D call. V was shortened by 0 bases and J by 1 base, with 15 bases between the two germline ends. Germline V gives CDR1 MNHNS, CDR2 SASEGT. The CDR3 totals 17 residues. The CDR3 sequence is CASSEASHRGYNYGYTF. In nucleotides, the CDR3 is TGTGCCAGCAGTGAAGCGTCACATCGGGGTTATAACTATGGCTACACCTTC.

About this clone: This specimen includes other DNA sequences encoding the same CDR3. The chain employs TRBV7-3 and TRBJ2-5, with 8 bases matching TRBD2. Germline assignment: CDR1 SGHTA and CDR2 FQGTGA. The CDR3 is 14 amino acids. V lost 2 bases and J lost 2; bases outside the gene matches: 1. CDR3 in amino acids: CASSLAGGQETQYF. The DNA for the CDR3 is TGTGCCAGCAGCTTAGCGGGGGGACAAGAGACCCAGTACTTC.

This sequence joins TRBV4-1 and TRBJ2-7; D tentatively reads TRBD1 or TRBD2 (5 bases each). The CDR3 runs to 15 residues. Trimming cost V 6 bases and J 2 bases, with 17 bases left between them. Germline V gives CDR1 MGHRA, CDR2 YSYEKL. The CDR3 nucleotides read TGCGCCAGCAGAAATTCCCGGGACGGGACCTACGAGCAGTACTTC. It encodes CASRNSRDGTYEQYF.

The V call is TRBV5-4, the J call TRBJ2-1; 8 bases agree with TRBD2. Germline values: CDR1 SGHNT, CDR2 YYREEE (reference sequence). J gave up 7 bases and V 4 bases, and 13 bases lay outside the gene matches. The CDR3 consists of 16 residues. The CDR3 nucleotides are TGTGCCAGCAGCCCCCGGGGGGGTAGCGGGATAAATGAGCAGTTCTTC. Amino acids: CASSPRGGSGINEQFF.

The chain uses TRBV5-1 and TRBJ2-3; 13 nucleotides line up with TRBD2. The V and J ends lost 4 bases and 0 bases, in that order; junction bases with no gene match: 5. This CDR3 has 17 amino acids. CDR1 and CDR2 (germline): SGHRS, YFSETQ. CDR3 nucleotide sequence: TGCGCCAGCAGCCCAGGGACTAGCGGGACTAGCACAGATACGCAGTATTTT. It encodes CASSPGTSGTSTDTQYF.

The chain recombines TRBV7-9 with TRBJ1-1; tentatively, D is TRBD1 (5 bases). This CDR3 region has 15 residues. Per germline, CDR1 SEHNR and CDR2 FQNEAQ (reference sequence). The V gene lost 7 bases and the J gene lost 0 bases, with 15 bases spanning the gap. CDR3 nucleotide sequence: TGTGCCAGCACCCCCCGGGGGGAGGTGAACACTGAAGCTTTCTTT. Encoded protein: CASTPRGEVNTEAFF.